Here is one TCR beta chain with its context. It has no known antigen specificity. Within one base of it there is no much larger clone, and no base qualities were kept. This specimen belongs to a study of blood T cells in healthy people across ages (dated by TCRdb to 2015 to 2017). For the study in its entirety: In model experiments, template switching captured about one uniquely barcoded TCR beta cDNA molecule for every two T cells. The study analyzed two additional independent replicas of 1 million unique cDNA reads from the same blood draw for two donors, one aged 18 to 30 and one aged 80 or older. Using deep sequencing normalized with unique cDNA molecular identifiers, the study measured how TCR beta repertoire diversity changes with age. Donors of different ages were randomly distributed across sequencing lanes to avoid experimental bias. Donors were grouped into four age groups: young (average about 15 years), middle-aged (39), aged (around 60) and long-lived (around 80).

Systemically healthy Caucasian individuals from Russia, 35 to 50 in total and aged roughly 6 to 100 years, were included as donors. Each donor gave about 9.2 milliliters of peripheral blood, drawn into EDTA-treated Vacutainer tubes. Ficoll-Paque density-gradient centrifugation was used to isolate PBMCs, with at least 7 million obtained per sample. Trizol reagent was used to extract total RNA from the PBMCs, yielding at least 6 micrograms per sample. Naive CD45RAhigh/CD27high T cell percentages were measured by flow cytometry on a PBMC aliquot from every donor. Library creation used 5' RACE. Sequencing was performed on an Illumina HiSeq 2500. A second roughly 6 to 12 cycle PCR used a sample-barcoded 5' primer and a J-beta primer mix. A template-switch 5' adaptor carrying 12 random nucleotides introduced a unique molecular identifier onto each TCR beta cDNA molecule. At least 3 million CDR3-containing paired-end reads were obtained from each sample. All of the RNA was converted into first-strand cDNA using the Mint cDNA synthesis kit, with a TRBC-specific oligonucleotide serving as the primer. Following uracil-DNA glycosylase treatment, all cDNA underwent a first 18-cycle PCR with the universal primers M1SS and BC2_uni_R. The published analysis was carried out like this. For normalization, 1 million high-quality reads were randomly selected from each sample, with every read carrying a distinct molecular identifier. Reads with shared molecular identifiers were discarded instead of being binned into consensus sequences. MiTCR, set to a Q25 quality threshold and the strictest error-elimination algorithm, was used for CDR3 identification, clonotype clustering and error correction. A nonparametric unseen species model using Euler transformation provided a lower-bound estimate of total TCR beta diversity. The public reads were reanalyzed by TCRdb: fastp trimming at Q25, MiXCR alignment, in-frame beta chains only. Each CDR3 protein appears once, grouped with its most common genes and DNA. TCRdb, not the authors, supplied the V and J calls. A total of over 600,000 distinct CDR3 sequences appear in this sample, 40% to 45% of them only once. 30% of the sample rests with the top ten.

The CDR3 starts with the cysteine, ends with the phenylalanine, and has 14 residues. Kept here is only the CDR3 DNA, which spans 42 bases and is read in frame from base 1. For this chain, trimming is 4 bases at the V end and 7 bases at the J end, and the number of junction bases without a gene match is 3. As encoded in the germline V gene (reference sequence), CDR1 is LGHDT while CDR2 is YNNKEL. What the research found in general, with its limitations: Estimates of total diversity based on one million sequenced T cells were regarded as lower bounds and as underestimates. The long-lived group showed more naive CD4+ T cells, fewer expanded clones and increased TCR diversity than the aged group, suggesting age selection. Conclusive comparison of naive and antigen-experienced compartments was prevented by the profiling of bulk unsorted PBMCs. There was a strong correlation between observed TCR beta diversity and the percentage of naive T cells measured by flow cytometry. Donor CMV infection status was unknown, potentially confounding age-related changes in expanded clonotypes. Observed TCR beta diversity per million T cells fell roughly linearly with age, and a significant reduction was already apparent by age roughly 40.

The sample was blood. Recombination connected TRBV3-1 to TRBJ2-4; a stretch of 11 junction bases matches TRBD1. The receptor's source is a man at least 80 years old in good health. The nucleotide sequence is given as TGTGCCAGCAGCCCACGGACAGGGGGCAACATTCAGTACTTC. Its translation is CASSPRTGGNIQYF.